This TCR beta chain was captured in a study of T cells in Graves' hyperthyroidism and ophthalmopathy (dated by TCRdb to about 2019). Broadly, across the study: Peripheral blood samples were taken at the time of initial diagnosis, prior to any treatment. To identify distinguishing TCR V-J signatures, a discovery cohort of around 98 patients was used, comprising some 45 with Graves' ophthalmopathy and approximately 58 with stable Graves' hyperthyroidism. Whether ophthalmopathy could be predicted prospectively was tested in an independent validation cohort made up of 18 to 20 hyperthyroidism patients plus 17 patients who later progressed to ophthalmopathy. For training and testing, the 100 or so patients in the discovery cohort were randomly divided in a 7:3 ratio. The study also compared thyroid tissue and blood T-cell repertoires from roughly six Graves' hyperthyroidism patients. After sampling, hyperthyroidism patients received methimazole starting at 30 mg daily, and ophthalmopathy patients received high-dose intravenous methylprednisolone. The paper describes TCR Vbeta CDR3 sequencing of fewer than 150 peripheral blood samples, made up of 43 ophthalmopathy patients, 70 to 75 hyperthyroidism patients and about 17 progressor patients.

Points the paper makes about the study in general: A model built on a 13 V-J signature distinguished ophthalmopathy from stable hyperthyroidism, reaching 87.88% sensitivity and around 82% specificity in cross-validation and 80%/75% in testing. Most expanded thyroid clonotypes (frequency above 0.001) were also detected in blood, suggesting blood repertoires may reflect thyroid immune responses. Sample size was not statistically predetermined, and investigators were not blinded to group allocation. In validation, the model predicted progression to ophthalmopathy with approximately 70% sensitivity and around 72% specificity, a median of roughly seven months before onset.

This clonotype was detected many times. The target of this receptor is not known. Base qualities are missing; no much larger clone stands one base away. Stable Graves' hyperthyroidism was defined as no progression to ophthalmopathy during 18 months of follow-up. Hyperthyroidism patients were newly diagnosed, with disease duration under 2 months, and aged 18 to 65 years. Exclusion was applied to patients with uncontrolled infections, other autoimmune diseases, pregnancy or lactation. Diagnoses were established on the basis of clinical symptoms, serum thyroxine and TRAb, thyroid ultrasound, and orbital computed tomography. PBMCs were separated from under 12 ml of fresh peripheral blood using Ficoll-Paque density gradient centrifugation. Total RNA was extracted with Trizol reagent, and quality was checked on an Agilent 2100 Bioanalyzer. Amplification of TCR beta CDR3 regions was carried out from RNA transcripts. For the first round of RT-PCR on the TCR CDR3, the HTBI primer set was used together with the Qiagen OneStep RT-PCR kit. A second multiplex PCR round built the libraries, followed by size selection and purification. The libraries were sequenced on an Illumina HiSeq2000 using paired-end 100 bp reads. The source study handled its data this way. Raw data were processed with SOAPnuke, discarding reads with adapters, uncalled bases, mean Phred below 15, or no exact constant-primer or identifier match. High-quality paired reads were merged using COPE v1.2.5, and each unique nucleotide sequence was defined as a clonotype. Clonotypes were aligned to IMGT TRBV, TRBD and TRBJ reference segments using MiTCR v1.1. The analysis included only V-J combinations with a frequency above 0.0001, which together covered 99% to 99.2% of the repertoires. The TCS score was defined as F50 (clonal expansion) divided by E x V (chaos), with BLOSUM62-based TCRdist calculated between CDR3 peptides within each V-J. Welch's t-statistics and random forest reduced around 510 V-J features to 13, which were used in a naive Bayes classifier (R e1071). TCRdb reworked the public reads: Q25 trimming with fastp, MiXCR clone assembly, productive beta chains retained. Under each unique CDR3 protein, matching rows form one entry showing the most common genes and DNA. TCRdb's processing, not the study's, gives the V and J calls here. Present in this sample are roughly 380,000 distinct CDR3 sequences, around 14% of which were seen just once. 9.5% to 12% of the sample is in the top ten clones.

Reading the germline V gene gives CDR1 SGHTA and CDR2 FQGNSA. Reading from cysteine to phenylalanine, the CDR3 counts 15 amino acids. Kept here is only the CDR3 DNA, which spans 45 bases and is read in frame from base 1. Clipping removes 6 bases from V and 6 bases from J, with 12 as the unmatched junction base count. Material: blood. This receptor was obtained from a woman aged 55-75 years with Graves' hyperthyroidism. The chain is assembled from TRBV7-2 and TRBJ1-2; the junction holds 8 bases that match TRBD1. CDR3 region: CASSSAGGSRNGYTF. The nucleotide sequence is given as TGTGCCAGCAGTAGTGCAGGGGGCAGTCGGAATGGCTACACCTTC.